Each of the 19 T cell receptor beta chains below was sequenced from the same sample in a study of cytomegalovirus exposure and HLA in healthy donors. Repertoires were generated with immunoSEQ multiplex PCR, while TCRdb's copy carries only in-frame clones and drops some. The sample carries about 140,000 clones, 90% to 95% recorded once. The material sequenced was PBMCs. These receptors were collected from a man aged 18 to 30 in good health and CMV-seronegative.

This clone has just one count. The V call is TRBV5-4, the J call TRBJ2-5, with 11 bases matching TRBD2. Trimming cost V 0 bases and J 2 bases; bases outside gene matches: 3. Germline V lookup: CDR1 SGHNT, CDR2 YYREEE (reference sequence). The CDR3 is 16 residues long. CDR3 protein: CASSLGRLAGQETQYF. In DNA, the CDR3 is TGTGCCAGCAGCTTGGGCCGACTAGCGGGGCAAGAGACCCAGTACTTC.

This clone is a singleton in its sample. The chain combines TRBV6-1 with TRBJ2-7; no clear D. Trimming cost V 4 bases and J 4 bases, with 11 bases left between them. Germline CDR1 is MNHNS and CDR2 is SASEGT. The CDR3 sequence is 13 residues long. The CDR3 nucleotides read TGTGCCAGCAGTGCGAGGCCTCCGTACGAGCAGTACTTC. Its translation: CASSARPPYEQYF.

The chain is built from TRBV2 and TRBJ2-2; D may be TRBD2 (6 bases). This CDR3 is 14 amino acids long. V was pared by 6 bases and J by 5 bases, with 13 bases between. Germline values: CDR1 SNHLY, CDR2 FYNNEI. As DNA, the CDR3 is TGTGCCAGCAGAGGAGGGAGGAGTACCGGGGAGCTGTTTTTT. It specifies CASRGGRSTGELFF.

V usage is TRBV5-1 and J usage is TRBJ2-6; TRBD1 might be the D (6 bases). The V and J ends lost 4 bases and 2 bases respectively, with 13 bases between them. This CDR3 region has 16 residues. The germline CDR1 and CDR2 sequences are SGHRS and YFSETQ. In DNA form, the CDR3 reads TGCGCCAGCAGCCTACAGGGTCGGGCTGGGGCCAACGTCCTGACTTTC. It codes for CASSLQGRAGANVLTF. Using reference TRBV5-1 and TRBJ2-6 for the parts outside the CDR3, the full variable domain is KAGVTQTPRYLIKTRGQQVTLSCSPISGHRSVSWYQQTPGQGLQFLFEYFSETQRNKGNFPGRFSGRQFSNSRSEMNVSTLELGDSALYLCASSLQGRAGANVLTFGAGSRLTVL.

This chain connects TRBV11-3 to TRBJ2-3; D may be TRBD1 (5 bases). CDR1 and CDR2 from the germline V gene are SGHNT and YENEEA. The V end was cut by 1 base, the J end by 0 bases, with 8 bases between. This CDR3 comprises 15 residues. The CDR3 coding sequence is TGTGCCAGCAGCTTAGGGGCAGGGAGCACAGATACGCAGTATTTT. It is translated as CASSLGAGSTDTQYF.

The rearrangement links TRBV28 to TRBJ2-5, with 7 bases lining up with TRBD2. Losses at the gene ends were 6 bases for V and 1 base for J; bases not matched to a gene: 2. CDR1 is MDHEN, CDR2 SYDVKM, per germline. The length of the CDR3 is 13 residues. Written as DNA, the CDR3 is TGTGCCAGCAGGGGGGGGGTCCAAGAGACCCAGTACTTC. Amino acid sequence: CASRGGVQETQYF. The full variable domain, rest sourced from reference TRBV28 and TRBJ2-5, is DVKVTQSSRYLVKRTGEKVFLECVQDMDHENMFWYRQDPGLGLRLIYFSYDVKMKEKGDIPEGYSVSREKKERFSLILESASTNQTSMYLCASRGGVQETQYFGPGTRLLVL.

This rearrangement joins TRBV15 to TRBJ2-2; tentative D call: TRBD2 (5 bases). This CDR3 region has 17 residues. Germline V gives CDR1 LNHNV, CDR2 YYDKDF (reference sequence). V lost 0 bases and J lost 0, with 11 bases in between. The CDR3 nucleotides read TGTGCCACCAGCAGAGACGGGGTTAGTACGAACACCGGGGAGCTGTTTTTT. Residues: CATSRDGVSTNTGELFF.

V is TRBV14 and J is TRBJ2-7, with TRBD2 matching over 13 bases. The germline CDR1 and CDR2 sequences are SGHDN and FVKESK. The trim removed 4 bases at V and 3 bases at J, leaving 6 bases unmatched. The CDR3 sequence is 16 residues long. CDR3 nucleotide sequence: TGTGCCAGCAGCCCGCGGACTAGCGGGAGCCTCTACGAGCAGTACGTC. Protein sequence: CASSPRTSGSLYEQYV.

This chain links TRBV2 with TRBJ2-7; weak D call: TRBD1 (6 bases). Germline CDR1 and CDR2: SNHLY and FYNNEI. Trimming shortened V by 7 bases and J by 4 bases, and 14 bases separated the two germline ends. This CDR3 spans 13 amino acids. This chain's CDR3 is CASTLPDSYEQYV. The CDR3 DNA reads as TGTGCCAGCACCCTCCCGGACAGTTACGAGCAGTACGTC.

The V and J genes are TRBV2 and TRBJ1-6; a possible D gene is TRBD1 (6 bases). Trimming stripped 7 bases from V and 9 bases from J, with 13 bases between. This CDR3 spans 13 amino acids. The germline V gene encodes CDR1 SNHLY and CDR2 FYNNEI. The CDR3 nucleotides read TGTGCCAGCATGGGGGGGCAGGTTTCACCCCTCCACTTT. Protein: CASMGGQVSPLHF.

The chain joins TRBV7-3 to TRBJ2-2, with TRBD1 matching over 7 bases. This CDR3 is 15 amino acids long. The trim removed 4 bases at V and 5 bases at J, leaving 7 bases unmatched. Germline CDR1 SGHTA, CDR2 FQGTGA. The CDR3 protein is CASSSPGGGTGELFF. DNA of the CDR3: TGTGCCAGCAGCTCCCCAGGGGGTGGAACCGGGGAGCTGTTTTTT.

The chain uses TRBV6-4 and TRBJ2-2; possible D gene TRBD1, 8 bases. The germline V gene encodes CDR1 MRHNA and CDR2 SNTAGT. This CDR3 is built from 16 residues. The germline V and J ends were trimmed by 0 bases and 4 bases, with 12 bases remaining between them. The CDR3, as DNA: TGTGCCAGCAGTGACTCGGACAGGGAGGGCACCGGGGAGCTGTTTTTT. Translated, it gives CASSDSDREGTGELFF.

The chain uses TRBV2 and TRBJ2-7, with a weak D call TRBD1 (5 bases). Germline V gene lookup returns CDR1 SNHLY and CDR2 FYNNEI. CDR3 length equals 14 residues. Between the trimmed V and J ends, which lost 1 base and 3 bases, there was a span of 10 bases. DNA for the CDR3: TGTGCCAGCAGTGAAGACAGGACGGACTACGAGCAGTACTTC. This sequence encodes CASSEDRTDYEQYF.

The CDR3 region has the DNA TGTGCCAGCAGTTATGGACCGGGACAGGGAGGAAACACCATATATTTT. Translated: CASSYGPGQGGNTIYF. The rearrangement links TRBV6-5 to TRBJ1-3; 9 nucleotides match TRBD1. The trim removed 3 bases at V and 4 bases at J, leaving 7 bases unmatched. CDR3 length: 16 residues. From germline, CDR1 is MNHEY and CDR2 SVGAGI.

This chain joins TRBV7-6 and TRBJ2-3; possibly TRBD1 for D (5 bases). CDR3 length equals 15 residues. V dropped 0 bases and J dropped 8 bases, with 15 bases sitting between them. Per germline, CDR1 SGHVS and CDR2 FNYEAQ. Written as DNA, the CDR3 is TGTGCCAGCAGCTTAGCAGCTCGCGGACAAACTACGCAGTATTTT. This translates into CASSLAARGQTTQYF.

V usage is TRBV15 and J usage is TRBJ1-5; 10 bases are shared with TRBD1. J was trimmed by 2 bases and V by 5 bases; bases with no gene match: 3. The CDR3 spans 15 residues. CDR1 is LNHNV, CDR2 YYDKDF, per germline (reference sequence). CDR3 loop: CATSRQGAGNQPQHF. CDR3 nucleotide sequence: TGTGCCACCAGCCGACAGGGGGCTGGCAATCAGCCCCAGCATTTT. The complete variable domain, with remaining parts taken from reference TRBV15 and TRBJ1-5, reads DAMVIQNPRYQVTQFGKPVTLSCSQTLNHNVMYWYQQKSSQAPKLLFHYYDKDFNNEADTPDNFQSRRPNTSFCFLDIRSPGLGDTAMYLCATSRQGAGNQPQHFGDGTRLSIL.

The rearrangement joins TRBV6-5 to TRBJ1-2; a weak D match, TRBD1 (5 bases). Germline values: CDR1 MNHEY, CDR2 SVGAGI. The CDR3 contains 13 residues. Trimming left V 5 bases short and J 7 bases short, with 14 bases between. Here the CDR3 DNA reads TGTGCCAGCAGTCCCCGGGGGAAGGGTGGCTACACCTTC. This gives the protein CASSPRGKGGYTF.

The chain employs TRBV29-1 and TRBJ1-2; D is possibly TRBD1 (5 bases). Germline V gene sequence: CDR1 SQVTM, CDR2 ANQGSEA. V lost 7 bases and J lost 0, with 18 bases in between. This CDR3 is 15 amino acids long. The CDR3 spells CSARMGGRTNYGYTF. For the CDR3, the DNA is TGCAGCGCTAGGATGGGGGGTCGAACTAACTATGGCTACACCTTC. Complete variable domain (other parts from reference TRBV29-1 and TRBJ1-2): SAVISQKPSRDICQRGTSLTIQCQVDSQVTMMFWYRQQPGQSLTLIATANQGSEATYESGFVIDKFPISRPNLTFSTLTVSNMSPEDSSIYLCSARMGGRTNYGYTFGSGTRLTVV.

The gene calls are TRBV15 and TRBJ2-2, with TRBD2 matching 10 bases. The CDR3 is made up of 16 amino acids. Germline V gives CDR1 LNHNV, CDR2 YYDKDF (reference sequence). The V and J ends lost 3 bases and 3 bases, in that order; junction bases with no gene match: 4. CDR3 in amino acids: CATSSTSGTYTGELFF. CDR3 DNA sequence: TGTGCCACCAGCAGTACTAGCGGGACCTACACCGGGGAGCTGTTTTTT.